The present TCR beta chain was sequenced within a study of T cell repertoires in ileal Crohn's disease. Overall study: 35% were active smokers at surgery; median disease duration was 7.9 years. All patients had surgery for stricturing (about 60%) or penetrating (approximately 39%) disease.

The method was immunoSEQ multiplex PCR; TCRdb's version includes in-frame clones alone and lacks a portion of them. The repertoire holds some 14,000 clones, with about 73% as singletons. From germline, CDR1 is SGDLS and CDR2 YYNGEE. V lost 0 bases, J lost 7 bases, and 3 bases stayed unmatched. The CDR3 runs to 13 residues. The sequence derives from an adult with Crohn's disease. V usage is TRBV9 and J usage is TRBJ2-7; 8 bases are a match to TRBD2. Sequences were obtained from ileal tissue. The CDR3 DNA follows: TGTGCCAGCAGCGTAGCGGGGGGGCAAGAGCAGTACTTC. Translated, it gives CASSVAGGQEQYF.